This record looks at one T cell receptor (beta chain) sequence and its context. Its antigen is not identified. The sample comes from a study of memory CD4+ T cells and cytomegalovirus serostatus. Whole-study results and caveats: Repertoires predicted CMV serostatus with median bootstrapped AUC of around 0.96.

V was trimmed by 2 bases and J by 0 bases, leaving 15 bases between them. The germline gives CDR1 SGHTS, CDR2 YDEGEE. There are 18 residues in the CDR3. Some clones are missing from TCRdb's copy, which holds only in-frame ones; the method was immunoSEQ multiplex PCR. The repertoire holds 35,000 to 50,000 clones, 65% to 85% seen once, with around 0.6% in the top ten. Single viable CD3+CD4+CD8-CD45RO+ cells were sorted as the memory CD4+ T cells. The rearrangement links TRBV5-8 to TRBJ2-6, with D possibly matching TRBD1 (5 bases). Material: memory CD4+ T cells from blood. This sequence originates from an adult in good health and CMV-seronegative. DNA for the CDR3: TGTGCCAGCAGCTTAGATGGGGCCCGATACTCTGGGGCCAACGTCCTGACTTTC. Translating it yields CASSLDGARYSGANVLTF.